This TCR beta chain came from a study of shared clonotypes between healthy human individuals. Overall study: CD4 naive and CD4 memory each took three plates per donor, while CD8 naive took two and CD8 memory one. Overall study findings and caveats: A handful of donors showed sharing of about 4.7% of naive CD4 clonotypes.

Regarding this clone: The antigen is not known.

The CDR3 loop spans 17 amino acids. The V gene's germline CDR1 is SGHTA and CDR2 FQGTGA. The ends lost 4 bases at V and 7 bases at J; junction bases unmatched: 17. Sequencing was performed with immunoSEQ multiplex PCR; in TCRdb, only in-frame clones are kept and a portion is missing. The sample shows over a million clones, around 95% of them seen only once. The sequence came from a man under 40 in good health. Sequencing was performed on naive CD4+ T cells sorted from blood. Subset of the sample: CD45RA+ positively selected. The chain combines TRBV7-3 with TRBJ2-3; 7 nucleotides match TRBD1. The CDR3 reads CASSSRSGAGGFNTQYF. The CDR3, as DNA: TGTGCCAGCAGCTCCCGTAGTGGGGCAGGGGGATTTAATACGCAGTATTTT.